The 13 T cell receptor beta chains below come from one sample, sequenced in a study of shared clonotypes between healthy human individuals. The method was immunoSEQ multiplex PCR; TCRdb's version includes in-frame clones alone and lacks a portion of them. The sample lists nearly 750,000 clones, over 60% occurring once. Sample: memory CD4+ T cells sorted from blood. Described subset: CD45RA-negative fraction. The receptors were sampled from a woman between 25 and 40 years old in good health.

Concerning this clone: This sample also contains other DNA sequences that code for the same CDR3. The V and J genes are TRBV18 and TRBJ2-5; possibly TRBD1 for D (5 bases). CDR3 length: 13 amino acids. The V and J ends lost 3 bases and 5 bases respectively, with 10 bases between them. The germline gives CDR1 KGHSH, CDR2 LQKENI. The CDR3 region has the DNA TGTGCCAGCTCACCTCAGGGATTGGAGACCCAGTACTTC. Its translation is CASSPQGLETQYF.

The table lists this clone with a few counts. The chain joins TRBV5-1 to TRBJ2-5, with D perhaps matching TRBD1 or TRBD2 (5 bases each). Trimming removed 3 bases at V and 5 bases at J, with 14 bases between. Germline V gene data show CDR1 as SGHRS and CDR2 as YFSETQ. The CDR3 length is 14 residues. CDR3 sequence: CASSSGRMGETQYF. CDR3 nucleotide sequence: TGCGCCAGCAGCTCGGGACGGATGGGGGAGACCCAGTACTTC.

The chain combines TRBV28 with TRBJ2-5; D might be TRBD1 or TRBD2, each matching 5 bases. Per the germline V gene, CDR1 is MDHEN and CDR2 is SYDVKM. This CDR3 comprises 15 residues. Trimming stripped 10 bases from V and 4 bases from J, with 22 bases between. The CDR3 nucleotides read TGTGCCATCAAAACCGGGACGCGGGCGAGAGAGACCCAGTACTTC. It yields the protein CAIKTGTRARETQYF.

The genes are TRBV11-3 and TRBJ2-7, with TRBD2 matching 7 bases. After removal of 5 bases from V and 3 bases from J, the junction contained 10 bases not matched to a gene. Germline V gene sequence: CDR1 SGHNT, CDR2 YENEEA. The CDR3 spans 15 residues. The CDR3 nucleotides are TGTGCCAGCAGCGTCACTAGCGACCGAATCTACGAGCAGTACTTC. Translation gives CASSVTSDRIYEQYF.

As concerns this clone: At one boundary the junction diverges from the germline segment, which might be a read error. The rearrangement joins TRBV15 to TRBJ1-5, with TRBD1 matching over 7 bases. The germline gives CDR1 LNHNV, CDR2 YYDKDF (reference sequence). The CDR3 sequence is 18 residues long. The CDR3 region is CATSACPKTGNGQSAPAF. CDR3 in DNA: TGTGCCACCAGCGCATGCCCGAAGACAGGGAATGGGCAATCAGCCCCAGCATTT.

This CDR3 is CASGLVRVRANEQFF. Written as DNA, the CDR3 is TGTGCTAGTGGTTTGGTACGCGTCAGGGCGAATGAGCAGTTCTTC. The chain employs TRBV12-5 and TRBJ2-1, with D possibly being TRBD1 (5 bases). The germline V gene has CDR1 LGHNT and CDR2 FRNRAP. V lost 0 bases and J 7 bases, leaving 13 bases between the germline ends. The CDR3 is made up of 15 amino acids.

This clone was picked up a small number of times. A much larger clonotype is one base distant, so this may be a read error. CDR3 nucleotides: TGTGCCAGCAGTCGGACTAGCGGGAAGGAGACCCAGTACTTC. This translates into CASSRTSGKETQYF. This rearrangement joins TRBV2 to TRBJ2-5; 12 positions match TRBD2. The V segment lost 5 bases and the J segment 5 bases; nucleotides outside the gene matches: 3. Germline loops: CDR1 SNHLY, CDR2 FYNNEI. The CDR3 spans 14 residues.

The V gene is TRBV19, the J gene TRBJ2-7, with 9 positions matching TRBD1. Germline V gives CDR1 LNHDA, CDR2 SQIVND (reference sequence). The V and J ends lost 2 bases and 5 bases, in that order; junction bases with no gene match: 7. CDR3 length equals 15 residues. The chain's CDR3 is CASSISRDRAHEQYF. CDR3 nucleotides: TGTGCCAGTAGTATATCCCGGGACAGGGCCCACGAGCAGTACTTC.

The chain is built from TRBV9 and TRBJ1-1, with TRBD1 matching 10 bases. Trimming at V came to 3 bases and at J to 5 bases, leaving 7 bases not matched to a gene. Germline CDR1 reads SGDLS; CDR2 reads YYNGEE. The CDR3 runs 15 residues. This CDR3 reads CASSGSGTGVTEAFF. In nucleotides, the CDR3 is TGTGCCAGCAGCGGATCCGGGACAGGGGTGACTGAAGCTTTCTTT.

V and J are TRBV27 and TRBJ2-7; 10 positions agree with TRBD2. Germline V lookup: CDR1 MNHEY, CDR2 SMNVEV (reference sequence). This CDR3 region has 16 residues. The V segment lost 3 bases and the J segment 2 bases; nucleotides outside the gene matches: 7. CDR3 coding DNA: TGTGCCAGCAGTTTTCGGCTAGCGGGAGTCCCCTACGAGCAGTACTTC. It translates to CASSFRLAGVPYEQYF.

About this clone itself: Other DNA sequences of this sample code for an identical CDR3. CDR3 in amino acids: CASSLAGANVLTF. In DNA, the CDR3 is TGTGCCAGCAGCTTGGCTGGGGCCAACGTCCTGACTTTC. The chain uses TRBV5-4 and TRBJ2-6; D not certain. Per the germline V gene, CDR1 is SGHNT and CDR2 is YYREEE (reference sequence). Trimming took 0 bases from V and 2 from J, leaving 0 bases between them. CDR3 length equals 13 residues.

As concerns this clone: At one end, the junction sequence differs from germline, possibly due to a read error. CDR3 residues: CASSAGQGGAF. DNA for the CDR3: TGTGCCAGCAGTGCGGGACAGGGTGGCGCCTTC. The rearrangement links TRBV6-5 to TRBJ1-2, with 9 positions matching TRBD1. CDR3 length equals 11 residues. Looked up from germline, CDR1 is MNHEY and CDR2 is SVGAGI.

The chain links TRBV11-1 to TRBJ2-1; 9 bases are shared with TRBD1. The CDR3 contains 15 residues. V lost 6 bases and J lost 2; bases outside the gene matches: 5. Germline CDR1 SGHAT, CDR2 FQDESV (reference sequence). Written as DNA, the CDR3 is TGTGCCAGCAGTGACAGGGGGAGCACCTACAATGAGCAGTTCTTC. Amino acids: CASSDRGSTYNEQFF.